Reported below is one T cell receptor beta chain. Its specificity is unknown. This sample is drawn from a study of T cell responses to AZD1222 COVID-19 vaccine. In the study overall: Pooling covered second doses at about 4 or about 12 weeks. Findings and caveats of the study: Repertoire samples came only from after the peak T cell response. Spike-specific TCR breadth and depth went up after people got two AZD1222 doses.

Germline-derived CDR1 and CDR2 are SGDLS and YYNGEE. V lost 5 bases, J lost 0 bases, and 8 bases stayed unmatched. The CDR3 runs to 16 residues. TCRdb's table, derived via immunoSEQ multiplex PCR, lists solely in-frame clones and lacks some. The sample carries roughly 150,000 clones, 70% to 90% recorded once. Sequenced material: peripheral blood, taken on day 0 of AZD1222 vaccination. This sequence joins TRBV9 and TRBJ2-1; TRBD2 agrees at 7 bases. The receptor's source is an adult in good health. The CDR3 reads CASSHRGGSSYNEQFF. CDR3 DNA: TGTGCCAGCAGTCACCGAGGCGGGAGCTCCTACAATGAGCAGTTCTTC.